A single sample is the source of the 15 T cell receptor beta chains below, sequenced in a study of T cells expressing NK-cell markers. TCRdb reprocessed the 5' RACE reads and reports one entry per CDR3 protein, with no DNA. The sample shows around 550,000 distinct CDR3 sequences, and less than 4.5% sits with its ten largest clones. The sample taken for sequencing was blood T cells: a sorted CD56 or NKG2C T cell subset, CD4+ or CD8+ T cells, or bulk PBMC T cells (not recorded which). Every receptor here comes from a man younger than 35 in good health.

The V gene is TRBV29-1, the J gene TRBJ2-3; checking the TCRdb D call of TRBD2 is not possible without DNA. The CDR3 consists of 15 residues. CDR1 and CDR2 from the germline V gene are SQVTM and ANQGSEA. The CDR3 sequence is CSVEGLAGGPDTQYF.

The V gene is TRBV11-3, the J gene TRBJ2-1; TCRdb's D gene call, TRBD2, goes unchecked for lack of DNA. This CDR3 has 15 amino acids. The germline V gene has CDR1 SGHNT and CDR2 YENEEA. The chain's CDR3 is CASSHRSSGDNEQFF.

This rearrangement joins TRBV27 to TRBJ2-3. CDR1 is MNHEY, CDR2 SMNVEV, per germline (reference sequence). The CDR3 loop spans 14 amino acids. The chain's CDR3 is CASSSRASTDTQYF.

The chain combines TRBV2 with TRBJ2-1; without DNA, the TCRdb call of TRBD1 cannot be checked. CDR3 length: 11 residues. Germline V CDR1 and CDR2: SNHLY, FYNNEI. This CDR3 is CARKRGNEQFF.

The V gene is TRBV10-3, the J gene TRBJ2-3; TCRdb designates TRBD2, a call that cannot be tested without DNA. Per germline, CDR1 ENHRY and CDR2 SYGVKD. This CDR3 contains 16 residues. The CDR3 loop is CAISPGTSGHTDTQYF.

The chain recombines TRBV7-2 with TRBJ1-1; TCRdb gives TRBD1 as the D gene, but with no DNA this cannot be confirmed. Germline lookup yields CDR1 SGHTA and CDR2 FQGNSA. This CDR3 has 13 amino acids. The CDR3 spells CASSLDSGAGAFF.

The rearrangement joins TRBV5-1 to TRBJ2-7; TCRdb lists TRBD1, though no DNA is available to test this call. Germline V gives CDR1 SGHRS, CDR2 YFSETQ. There are 17 residues in the CDR3. CDR3: CASSLGTRELPTYEQYF.

The V gene is TRBV7-9, the J gene TRBJ2-5. CDR3 length: 14 residues. The germline gives CDR1 SEHNR, CDR2 FQNEAQ (reference sequence). The CDR3 region is CASSSFGVGETQYF.

The CDR3: CSVVSGQGPYEQYF. The rearrangement uses TRBV29-1 and TRBJ2-7; TCRdb outputs TRBD1, but without DNA this stays unchecked. CDR1 and CDR2 from the germline V gene are SQVTM and ANQGSEA. The CDR3 sequence is 14 residues long.

The gene calls are TRBV10-1 and TRBJ2-3; lacking DNA, the TRBD2 call made by TCRdb goes unchecked. CDR1 is WNHNN and CDR2 is SYGVQD in the germline V gene (reference sequence). The CDR3 has 14 residues. The CDR3: CASSEASSTDTQYF.

The chain couples TRBV28 to TRBJ2-7; with no DNA, the TCRdb D assignment of TRBD2 cannot be verified. Germline V CDR1 and CDR2: MDHEN, SYDVKM. The CDR3 sequence is 14 residues long. This CDR3 is CASSLYGSMYEQYF.

The CDR3 reads CASSLAGTSGSWIHYEQYF. The rearrangement links TRBV5-6 to TRBJ2-7; absent DNA, TCRdb's TRBD2 call cannot be checked. This CDR3 spans 19 amino acids. CDR1 is SGHDT and CDR2 is YYEEEE in the germline V gene.

CDR3 sequence reads: CASSLATSGMGETQYF. The rearrangement links TRBV12-3 or TRBV12-4 to TRBJ2-5; TCRdb gives TRBD2 as the D gene, but with no DNA this cannot be confirmed. CDR3 size: 16 residues.

V usage is TRBV5-6 and J usage is TRBJ2-1; TCRdb's D call, TRBD2, is unchecked because there is no DNA. This CDR3 is built from 16 residues. Germline values: CDR1 SGHDT, CDR2 YYEEEE. The CDR3 reads CASSSGLAGVFYEQFF.

The chain carries TRBV25-1 and TRBJ2-1; the TCRdb call, TRBD2, lacks DNA for checking. CDR1 and CDR2 (germline): MGHDK, SYGVNS. The CDR3 totals 16 residues. CDR3 protein: CASSATLLSSYNEQFF.